The clone carrying this TCR beta chain was counted many times. Its antigen is undetermined. The data were taken from a study of identical twins. General study findings and limits: Conclusions leaned on cross-sectional statistical analysis and did not track the same donors over time. Excess low generation probability was seen in twin-shared out-of-frame alpha sequences.

TCRdb re-called the 5' RACE reads through MiXCR, storing one row per CDR3 protein. Of under 250,000 distinct CDR3 sequences listed, 7.5% are singletons. This CDR3 region has 12 residues. V dropped 5 bases and J dropped 6 bases, with 11 bases sitting between them. Germline CDR1 reads SGHVS; CDR2 reads FQNEAQ. The same data also went into a second study, on yellow fever vaccine responses in identical twins.

The TCR comes from a woman aged 18-29 years in good health. The V call is TRBV7-8, the J call TRBJ2-7, with D maybe TRBD1 (5 bases). Source material: memory (CD45RO+) T cells sorted from blood. The CDR3 DNA sequence: TGTGCCAGCAGCACATCTCAGGGCGAGCAGTACTTC. It codes for CASSTSQGEQYF.